These 25 T cell receptor beta chains were all obtained from the same sample, sequenced in a study of memory CD4+ T cells and cytomegalovirus serostatus. Sequencing was performed with immunoSEQ multiplex PCR; in TCRdb, only in-frame clones are kept and a portion is missing. This sample carries about 57,000 clones, approximately 80% of them seen once, and the ten largest clones take 0.82%. Single viable CD3+CD4+CD8-CD45RO+ cells were sorted as the memory CD4+ T cells. The sample consisted of memory CD4+ T cells from blood. The receptors come from an adult in good health and CMV-seronegative.

J is TRBJ2-5 and V is TRBV5-1, with D possibly being TRBD2 (5 bases). The V gene's germline CDR1 is SGHRS and CDR2 YFSETQ. V was pared by 1 base and J by 2 bases, with 9 bases between. The CDR3 contains 14 residues. The CDR3 loop is CASSLSPGQETQYF. CDR3 nucleotide sequence: TGCGCCAGCAGCTTGAGTCCGGGACAAGAGACCCAGTACTTC.

The rearrangement joins TRBV19 to TRBJ2-1, with 7 bases matching TRBD1. CDR1 LNHDA and CDR2 SQIVND come from the germline V gene (reference sequence). V lost 1 base and J lost 4; bases outside the gene matches: 7. The CDR3 is 16 residues long. The CDR3 DNA follows: TGTGCCAGTAGTATAGGCCGGGACAGCCTTTACAATGAGCAGTTCTTC. It specifies CASSIGRDSLYNEQFF. Supplemented by reference TRBV19 and TRBJ2-1, the full variable domain reads DGGITQSPKYLFRKEGQNVTLSCEQNLNHDAMYWYRQDPGQGLRLIYYSQIVNDFQKGDIAEGYSVSREKKESFPLTVTSAQKNPTAFYLCASSIGRDSLYNEQFFGPGTRLTVL.

The chain carries TRBV19 and TRBJ1-2; tentative D call: TRBD1 (5 bases). The CDR3 spans 17 residues. CDR1 is LNHDA and CDR2 is SQIVND in the germline V gene (reference sequence). V shed 3 bases and J shed 4 bases, with 21 bases lying between them. Here the CDR3 DNA reads TGTGCCAGTAGTATCGATACGCGGGGGGAGGCTTCCTATGGCTACACCTTC. Residues: CASSIDTRGEASYGYTF.

The gene calls are TRBV6-5 and TRBJ1-2; D remains unclear. The CDR3 sequence is 11 residues long. The V end was cut by 5 bases, the J end by 5 bases, with 6 bases between. Germline V lookup: CDR1 MNHEY, CDR2 SVGAGI. The CDR3 nucleotides are TGTGCCAGCAGTGGGTTTTATGGCTACACCTTC. It specifies CASSGFYGYTF.

The chain has TRBV18 and TRBJ2-2, with D uncertain. In germline, CDR1 is KGHSH, CDR2 LQKENI. Trimming stripped 3 bases from V and 8 bases from J, with 7 bases between. This CDR3 is built from 12 residues. Written as DNA, the CDR3 is TGTGCCAGCTCACCTCCGAAAGGGGAGCTGTTTTTT. It yields the protein CASSPPKGELFF.

The chain employs TRBV2 and TRBJ2-1; TRBD2 matches 10 bases. The length of the CDR3 is 14 residues. V lost 10 bases, J lost 7 bases, and 10 bases stayed unmatched. Germline CDR1 SNHLY, CDR2 FYNNEI. The DNA for the CDR3 is TGTGCCACGCAGCGGGAGGGCGGGATAAATGAGCAGTTCTTC. It encodes CATQREGGINEQFF.

This clone was seen just once. V and J are TRBV27 and TRBJ2-7; either TRBD1 or TRBD2 may supply D (5 bases each). The ends were cut back, 8 bases at V and 7 bases at J, with 15 bases in the middle. CDR3 length: 12 residues. CDR1 is MNHEY and CDR2 is SMNVEV in the germline V gene (reference sequence). The CDR3 sequence: CASRGPLWEQYF. CDR3 nucleotides: TGTGCCAGCCGGGGACCTCTTTGGGAGCAGTACTTC.

The chain employs TRBV28 and TRBJ2-7; the D is unclear. The CDR3 is 15 residues long. V lost 4 bases and J lost 4, with 17 bases in between. The germline V gene has CDR1 MDHEN and CDR2 SYDVKM. The CDR3 coding sequence is TGTGCCAGCAGTTCCTCGACACGTCGCCCATACGAGCAGTACTTC. Amino acids: CASSSSTRRPYEQYF.

The chain uses TRBV28 and TRBJ2-7, with D unclear. V shed 6 bases and J shed 3 bases, with 15 bases lying between them. CDR1 is MDHEN and CDR2 is SYDVKM in the germline V gene. CDR3 length: 14 amino acids. As DNA, the CDR3 is TGTGCCAGCAGCTCCTCGGACGGCCGCTACGAGCAGTACTTC. It is translated as CASSSSDGRYEQYF.

V is TRBV10-3 and J is TRBJ1-6; D unclear. Germline V lookup: CDR1 ENHRY, CDR2 SYGVKD. The V and J ends lost 3 bases and 6 bases respectively, with 9 bases between them. CDR3 length equals 14 residues. CDR3 sequence reads: CAISEGDSNSPLHF. As DNA, the CDR3 is TGTGCCATCAGTGAAGGAGACTCTAATTCACCCCTCCACTTT.

The V call is TRBV10-3, the J call TRBJ1-1; the match to TRBD1 covers 7 bases. The CDR3 has 13 residues. CDR1 and CDR2 (germline): ENHRY, SYGVKD. Unmatched junction bases numbered 6, after V lost 11 bases and J lost 0 bases. The CDR3 bases are TGTGCCTCCGGGACAGACATGAACACTGAAGCTTTCTTT. As protein: CASGTDMNTEAFF.

V is TRBV9 and J is TRBJ2-1, with D perhaps matching TRBD2 (6 bases). With 0 bases removed from V and 7 bases from J, the gap between germline ends came to 11 bases. The CDR3 covers 14 residues. Germline CDR1 and CDR2: SGDLS and YYNGEE. The CDR3 sequence is CASSVGPGENEQFF. The CDR3 coding sequence is TGTGCCAGCAGCGTAGGACCGGGGGAGAATGAGCAGTTCTTC.

The chain is built from TRBV18 and TRBJ1-6; 7 nucleotides align to TRBD1. V dropped 5 bases and J dropped 9; count of bases not matched to a gene: 13. This CDR3 region has 16 residues. Germline loops: CDR1 KGHSH, CDR2 LQKENI. This chain's CDR3 is CASSRKPGQTLSPLHF. DNA of the CDR3: TGTGCCAGCTCAAGAAAACCGGGACAGACTCTTTCACCCCTCCACTTT.

V is TRBV6-6 and J is TRBJ2-2; D is unclear. Deletions cut 8 bases from V and 2 bases from J, with 9 bases between. The CDR3 totals 13 residues. Looked up from germline, CDR1 is MNHNY and CDR2 is SVGAGI (reference sequence). In nucleotides, the CDR3 is TGTGCCAGCGGAGACGGAAACACCGGGGAGCTGTTTTTT. This encodes CASGDGNTGELFF.

The chain employs TRBV10-1 and TRBJ2-1; TRBD2 aligns across 9 bases. Germline CDR1 is WNHNN and CDR2 is SYGVQD (reference sequence). The V segment lost 4 bases and the J segment 2 bases; nucleotides outside the gene matches: 6. The CDR3 totals 16 residues. CDR3 amino acids: CASSVGSGRTYNEQFF. CDR3 coding DNA: TGCGCCAGCAGTGTAGGTAGCGGGAGAACCTACAATGAGCAGTTCTTC.

The chain is built from TRBV19 and TRBJ2-7; 8 bases are a match to TRBD1. Germline CDR1 and CDR2: LNHDA and SQIVND (reference sequence). There are 17 residues in the CDR3. V dropped 9 bases and J dropped 3; count of bases not matched to a gene: 19. The CDR3 spells CARKKDREQFKDYEQYF. The CDR3 DNA reads as TGTGCCAGAAAGAAGGACAGGGAACAATTCAAAGACTACGAGCAGTACTTC.

This sequence joins TRBV19 and TRBJ2-7; TRBD2 aligns across 11 bases. After removal of 6 bases from V and 2 bases from J, the junction contained 3 bases not matched to a gene. Germline CDR1 and CDR2: LNHDA and SQIVND (reference sequence). This CDR3 comprises 14 residues. CDR3 protein: CASSDSGRAYEQYF. DNA for the CDR3: TGTGCCAGTAGCGATAGCGGGAGGGCCTACGAGCAGTACTTC.

The chain combines TRBV20-1 with TRBJ2-5; D gene unclear. The germline V gene has CDR1 DFQATT and CDR2 SNEGSKA (reference sequence). Trimming removed 6 bases from V and 3 bases from J, with 8 bases in between. The CDR3 is 11 amino acids. The CDR3 is CSARAKETQYF. CDR3 DNA: TGCAGTGCGCGCGCAAAAGAGACCCAGTACTTC.

The J gene is TRBJ2-7, the V gene TRBV4-1; tentatively, D is TRBD1 or TRBD2 (6 bases each). V dropped 3 bases and J dropped 5 bases, with 20 bases sitting between them. CDR1 and CDR2 (germline): MGHRA, YSYEKL. This CDR3 has 16 residues. The CDR3 protein is CASSHLGRGAGDEQYF. CDR3 DNA sequence: TGCGCCAGCAGCCACCTCGGAAGGGGGGCCGGAGACGAGCAGTACTTC.

The CDR3 loop reads CASSTYPNTEAFF. The CDR3, as DNA: TGTGCCAGCTCGACTTATCCGAACACTGAAGCTTTCTTT. The J gene is TRBJ1-1, the V gene TRBV19; D is unresolved. V was shortened by 9 bases and J by 1 base, with 12 bases between the two germline ends. There are 13 residues in the CDR3. CDR1 and CDR2 (germline): LNHDA, SQIVND (reference sequence).

The chain uses TRBV6-1 and TRBJ2-5; 11 bases match TRBD1. Per germline, CDR1 MNHNS and CDR2 SASEGT. The CDR3 contains 15 residues. V was clipped by 4 bases and J by 5 bases; unmatched bases: 6. In DNA form, the CDR3 reads TGTGCCAGCAGTGCCCGGGACAGGGGGATTGAGACCCAGTACTTC. It encodes CASSARDRGIETQYF.

V is TRBV6-1 and J is TRBJ1-3; D is possibly TRBD1 (5 bases). Trimming removed 7 bases at V and 7 bases at J, with 17 bases between. This CDR3 is 14 amino acids long. Germline V gives CDR1 MNHNS, CDR2 SASEGT. CDR3 loop: CASTRGGDMNTIYF. DNA of the CDR3: TGTGCCAGCACCCGCGGGGGTGATATGAACACCATATATTTT.

V gene TRBV11-2 combines with J gene TRBJ1-3, with D unresolved. CDR3 size: 15 residues. Germline V CDR1 and CDR2: SGHAT, FQNNGV. The V end lost 5 bases, the J end lost 2 bases, and 13 bases lay between the germline ends. In nucleotides, the CDR3 is TGTGCCAGCAGCACCTCTCGGGAAACTGGAAACACCATATATTTT. Its protein is CASSTSRETGNTIYF.

The chain carries TRBV6-5 and TRBJ1-3; D possibly corresponds to TRBD1 (6 bases). Deletions cut 4 bases from V and 4 bases from J, with 17 bases between. The germline CDR1 and CDR2 sequences are MNHEY and SVGAGI. The length of the CDR3 is 16 residues. CDR3 in amino acids: CASSSPGGADGNTIYF. For the CDR3, the DNA is TGTGCCAGCAGTTCTCCGGGGGGGGCCGACGGAAACACCATATATTTT.

The J gene is TRBJ2-3, the V gene TRBV15; no clear D gene. This CDR3 is 14 amino acids long. CDR1 and CDR2 (germline): LNHNV, YYDKDF (reference sequence). Trimming shortened V by 0 bases and J by 4 bases, and 8 bases separated the two germline ends. For the CDR3, the DNA is TGTGCCACCAGCAGAGATCCCCGACCAGATACGCAGTATTTT. Protein product: CATSRDPRPDTQYF.